This TCR beta chain comes out of a study of regulatory T cells in long-lasting Graves disease. About the research overall: It was over 5 years of antithyroid drugs, with positive TSH receptor antibodies, that meant persistent Graves' disease. Whole-study results and caveats: Patients with persistent disease shared under 3,500 public clonotypes, outpacing the approximately 920 shared by new patients. It was peripheral blood alone, not thyroid tissue, that was studied.

The germline V gene encodes CDR1 MNHNS and CDR2 SASEGT. V shed 8 bases and J shed 8 bases, with 18 bases lying between them. This CDR3 is built from 13 residues. This clonotype was counted at least ten times. Its antigen is unknown. CDR3-region Arm-PCR and iRepertoire HTBI primers produced the TCR beta libraries. MiXCR, applied by TCRdb to the multiplex PCR reads, yields one record per CDR3 protein. The sample has 400,000 to 500,000 distinct CDR3 sequences, roughly 21% seen once. Sample time point: persistent/refractory GD, antithyroid drugs over 5 years with positive TRAb. Extracted RNA from PBMCs served as the source of the TCR library. EDTA tubes were used for drawing 8 to 9 milliliters of peripheral blood.

The starting material was peripheral blood mononuclear cells (PBMCs), obtained when the disease was refractory, from a patient treated with antithyroid drugs. V and J are TRBV6-1 and TRBJ1-2; D not certain. This receptor was obtained from a female donor with Graves disease. The CDR3 protein is CASADLLELGYTF. The CDR3 DNA sequence: TGTGCCAGCGCCGACCTGCTTGAGCTGGGCTACACCTTC.